This T cell receptor (beta chain) was profiled in a study of spatial heterogeneity in lung cancer. Whole-study context: Unique TCR and UMI combinations averaged more than ten appearances each in raw reads. Study-level points and caveats: Ubiquitous expanded tumor TCRs surfaced in blood more at resection than they did at follow-up.

In its sample, this clonotype ranks as medium-sized. The target antigen is unknown. A single record per CDR3 protein comes from TCRdb applying MiXCR to the 5' RACE reads. The sample lists 35,000 to 45,000 distinct CDR3 sequences; 5.2% were seen once. Between the trimmed V and J ends, which lost 0 bases and 10 bases, there was a span of 16 bases. The germline V gene has CDR1 DFQATT and CDR2 SNEGSKA (reference sequence). The CDR3 is 14 residues long. Time point of the sample: sample taken at primary tumor resection. No cells were sorted before sequencing. The whole RNA sequenced was extracted from tumor, nontumor lung or frozen PBMC. The cohort: about 79 early-stage, untreated non-small cell lung cancer patients.

The source of this sequence is a female donor with early-stage non-small cell lung cancer. This sequence joins TRBV20-1 and TRBJ2-1; tentative D call: TRBD2 (5 bases). The sample in question was PBMCs, obtained at surgery. The DNA for the CDR3 is TGCAGTGCTAGAGATCAGTGGTCCGGGATGGAGCAGTTCTTC. The encoded protein is CSARDQWSGMEQFF.